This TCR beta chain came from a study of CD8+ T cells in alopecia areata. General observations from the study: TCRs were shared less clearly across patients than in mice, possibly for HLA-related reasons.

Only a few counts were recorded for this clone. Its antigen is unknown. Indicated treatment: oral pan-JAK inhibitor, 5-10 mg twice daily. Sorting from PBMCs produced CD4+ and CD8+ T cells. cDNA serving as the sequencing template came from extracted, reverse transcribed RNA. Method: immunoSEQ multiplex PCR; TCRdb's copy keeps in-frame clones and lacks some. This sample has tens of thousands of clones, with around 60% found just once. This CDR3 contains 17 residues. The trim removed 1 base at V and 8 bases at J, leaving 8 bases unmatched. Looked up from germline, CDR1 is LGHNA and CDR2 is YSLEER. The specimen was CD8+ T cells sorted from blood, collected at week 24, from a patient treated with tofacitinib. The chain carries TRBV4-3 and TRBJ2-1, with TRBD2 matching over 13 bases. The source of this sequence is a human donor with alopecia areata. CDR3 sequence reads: CASSQVTGTSGIYEQFF. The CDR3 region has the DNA TGCGCCAGCAGCCAAGTAACCGGGACTAGCGGGATCTATGAGCAGTTCTTC.